This T cell receptor (beta chain) was sequenced during a study of T-cell reconstitution after alpha-beta-depleted transplantation in children (dated by TCRdb to the mid-2010s). In terms of the full investigation: The study quantitatively tracked T-cell immune reconstitution after TCRalphabeta/CD19-depleted allogeneic hematopoietic cell transplantation in children using TCR repertoire profiling.

The library relied on PCR. Sequencing was carried out with an Illumina HiSeq 2500. TCR library preparation used molecular barcoding, with unique molecular identifiers applied to normalize quantification of the TCRbeta repertoire. TCRdb trimmed the raw reads at Q25, called clones with MiXCR and kept productive beta chains. Every entry covers one CDR3 protein and lists the most common genes and DNA from its rows. The sample table shows 200,000 to 300,000 distinct CDR3 sequences, and under 9.5% are seen once. The ten top clones hold 6.3% of the sample. After removal of 4 bases from V and 0 bases from J, the junction retains 4 bases not matched to a gene. CDR1 SGHDT and CDR2 YYEEEE were looked up in the germline V gene. Its CDR3 holds 15 amino acids, cysteine through phenylalanine. Left in the record is the CDR3 DNA by itself, 45 bases read in frame from the first base. This clonotype was seen ten or more times. Which antigen it targets is not known. Per-nucleotide qualities are absent, and no much larger clonotype sits a single base away.

Taken with the paper, the label for treatment or condition translates to: allogeneic hematopoietic cell transplantation with graft depleted of TCRalphabeta T cells and CD19 B cells. The children who served as transplant recipients had been given grafts of TCRalphabeta/CD19-depleted allogeneic hematopoietic cells. The research as a whole found: In some patients, the high TCRbeta diversity seen at day 60 was put down to recipient T cells and intrathymic progenitors that had survived conditioning. Apparently early alphabetaT-cell count recovery about two months after transplant reportedly relied on only several hundred rapidly expanded clones derived from non-depleted graft cells. Over the following months the frequencies of hyperexpanded clones went down, and after one year T-cell counts and TCRbeta diversity were mostly credited to newly produced T cells.

The specimen comprised PBMCs, mostly from graft donor cells, sampled 180 days after TCRalphabeta/CD19-depleted stem cell transplant. Recombination connected TRBV5-6 to TRBJ2-1, with 7 junctional bases fitting TRBD2. The sequence was collected from a male patient younger than 18 who had a stem cell transplant for acute lymphoblastic leukemia, so the T cells may come from the graft donor. The CDR3 corresponds to CASSTGLSSYNEQFF. The DNA is as follows: TGTGCCAGCAGCACGGGACTAAGCTCCTACAATGAGCAGTTCTTC.